The 29 T cell receptor beta chains in this list originate from one sample, sequenced in a study of control samples from healthy donors and cancer patients. The table came from immunoSEQ multiplex PCR; TCRdb's copy has only in-frame clones and leaves some out. The sample records approximately 120,000 clones, approximately 90% being singletons. The sample consisted of blood. These receptors were collected from a woman aged 45-59 years in good health.

This clone has a single count. The V gene is TRBV5-1, the J gene TRBJ2-2, with a tentative D call TRBD1 (5 bases). The CDR3 has 14 residues. Germline V gene sequence: CDR1 SGHRS, CDR2 YFSETQ. Trimming took off 4 bases at V and 0 bases at J, with 7 bases between the two ends. The CDR3 sequence: CASSRQPNTGELFF. In DNA, the CDR3 is TGCGCCAGCAGCAGACAGCCGAACACCGGGGAGCTGTTTTTT.

This clone is a singleton in its sample. The gene calls are TRBV11-2 and TRBJ1-2; no definite D call. The CDR3 extends over 18 amino acids. Per germline, CDR1 SGHAT and CDR2 FQNNGV. The V and J ends lost 0 bases and 1 base respectively, with 18 bases between them. This chain's CDR3 is CASSLEAYLGRSNYGYTF. As DNA, the CDR3 is TGTGCCAGCAGCTTAGAGGCCTATTTGGGGAGAAGTAACTATGGCTACACCTTC.

Only a few counts were recorded for this clone. The rearrangement links TRBV27 to TRBJ1-2; D is unresolved. Trimming shortened V by 0 bases and J by 0 bases, and 5 bases separated the two germline ends. Germline CDR1 is MNHEY and CDR2 is SMNVEV (reference sequence). The CDR3 covers 14 residues. CDR3 region: CASSLSGTNYGYTF. DNA for the CDR3: TGTGCCAGCAGTTTATCGGGCACTAACTATGGCTACACCTTC.

The chain carries TRBV30 and TRBJ1-2, with no clear D. The CDR3 extends over 13 amino acids. The germline CDR1 and CDR2 sequences are GTSNPN and SVGIG (reference sequence). V was clipped by 5 bases and J by 4 bases, with 14 bases between them. Written as DNA, the CDR3 is TGTGCCTGGGGGAGGGAGGGAATCTATGGCTACACCTTC. Protein product: CAWGREGIYGYTF.

This chain connects TRBV3-1 (or the pseudogene TRBV3-2) to TRBJ2-5; D is possibly TRBD1 (6 bases). V was pared by 0 bases and J by 3 bases, with 20 bases between. Germline values: CDR1 LGHDT, CDR2 YNNKEL (reference sequence). CDR3 length equals 18 residues. The CDR3 DNA reads as TGTGCCAGCAGCCAAGATCCGACAGGCAAAAGAGGGGAAGAGACCCAGTACTTC. The encoded protein is CASSQDPTGKRGEETQYF.

In its sample, this clone was seen once. The CDR3 DNA reads as TGTGCCAGCAGACCCGGTGTATCCCAGGGAAGCAATCAGCCCCAGCATTTT. Protein product: CASRPGVSQGSNQPQHF. The chain uses TRBV27 and TRBJ1-5; D possibly corresponds to TRBD1 (5 bases). CDR1 and CDR2 from the germline V gene are MNHEY and SMNVEV (reference sequence). With 6 bases removed from V and 1 base from J, the gap between germline ends came to 19 bases. The CDR3 contains 17 residues.

This clone was seen a single time. The chain uses TRBV9 and TRBJ1-6, with D possibly being TRBD1 (6 bases). Between the trimmed V and J ends, which lost 5 bases and 6 bases, there was a span of 6 bases. The length of the CDR3 is 12 residues. From germline, CDR1 is SGDLS and CDR2 YYNGEE. The CDR3 DNA reads as TGTGCCAGCAGACAGGGTAATTCACCCCTCCACTTT. Protein sequence: CASRQGNSPLHF.

This chain links TRBV19 with TRBJ2-1; no definite D call. V gave up 5 bases and J gave up 0 bases, with 11 bases separating them. In germline, CDR1 is LNHDA, CDR2 SQIVND (reference sequence). This CDR3 contains 15 residues. In nucleotides, the CDR3 is TGTGCCAGTAGTCGGGTGGGAAGCTCCTACAATGAGCAGTTCTTC. This encodes CASSRVGSSYNEQFF.

V usage is TRBV7-6 and J usage is TRBJ2-7; D is uncertain. Deletions cut 1 base from V and 1 base from J, with 11 bases between. The CDR3 has 15 amino acids. The V gene's germline CDR1 is SGHVS and CDR2 FNYEAQ. DNA for the CDR3: TGTGCCAGCAGCTTAGAGTTCGGCAGTTCCTACGAGCAGTACGTC. It is translated as CASSLEFGSSYEQYV.

The chain recombines TRBV12-5 with TRBJ2-2; TRBD1 is a possible D gene (6 bases). Germline assignment: CDR1 LGHNT and CDR2 FRNRAP. The germline V and J ends were trimmed by 1 base and 2 bases, with 8 bases remaining between them. The CDR3 is 15 amino acids. The CDR3 DNA is TGTGCTAGTGGTTTGGAACAGGGTAACACCGGGGAGCTGTTTTTT. This gives the protein CASGLEQGNTGELFF.

This sequence joins TRBV30 and TRBJ1-3, with a tentative D call TRBD1 (5 bases). The germline V and J ends were trimmed by 3 bases and 0 bases, with 12 bases remaining between them. Germline V gene data show CDR1 as GTSNPN and CDR2 as SVGIG (reference sequence). The CDR3 sequence is 15 residues long. The DNA of the CDR3 is TGTGCCTGGAGCTCGGGACTTAGCTCTGGAAACACCATATATTTT. Amino acids: CAWSSGLSSGNTIYF.

CDR3 DNA: TGTGCCAGCAGTTATTCTAGGGAAGGAGGAAAACATTTT. Translating it yields CASSYSREGGKHF. J is TRBJ1-5 and V is TRBV6-5; D is undetermined. In germline, CDR1 is MNHEY, CDR2 SVGAGI. The V and J ends lost 3 bases and 16 bases respectively, with 19 bases between them. The CDR3 extends over 13 amino acids.

V and J are TRBV7-2 and TRBJ2-2; TRBD2 is a possible D gene (5 bases). CDR1 is SGHTA and CDR2 is FQGNSA in the germline V gene. This CDR3 has 18 amino acids. V shed 5 bases and J shed 0 bases, with 19 bases lying between them. The CDR3 spells CASSRFNRGAANTGELFF. The DNA of the CDR3 is TGTGCCAGCAGCCGTTTTAACCGGGGTGCAGCGAACACCGGGGAGCTGTTTTTT. Using reference TRBV7-2 and TRBJ2-2 for the parts outside the CDR3, the full variable domain is GAGVSQSPSNKVTEKGKDVELRCDPISGHTALYWYRQSLGQGLEFLIYFQGNSAPDKSGLPSDRFSAERTGGSVSTLTIQRTQQEDSAVYLCASSRFNRGAANTGELFFGEGSRLTVL.

V gene TRBV6-4 combines with J gene TRBJ2-3; tentatively, D is TRBD2 (5 bases). Trimming stripped 0 bases from V and 1 base from J, with 11 bases between. Looked up from germline, CDR1 is MRHNA and CDR2 is SNTAGT. The CDR3 sequence is 16 residues long. The CDR3 bases are TGTGCCAGCAGTGACTCCGGGGAGAGTCGCACAGATACGCAGTATTTT. Translating gives CASSDSGESRTDTQYF.

The genes are TRBV18 and TRBJ2-5, with 7 bases aligning to TRBD1. The germline V gene encodes CDR1 KGHSH and CDR2 LQKENI. Trimming removed 5 bases from V and 5 bases from J; junction bases left unmatched: 11. There are 15 residues in the CDR3. CDR3 loop: CASSDRQGPWETQYF. Here the CDR3 DNA reads TGTGCCAGCTCAGACCGACAGGGTCCCTGGGAGACCCAGTACTTC.

This clone was picked up a small number of times. The same CDR3 also results from other DNA sequences found in this sample. The DNA for the CDR3 is TGTGCCAGCAGCAAGGACAGAGAGAACACTGAAGCTTTCTTT. Translation: CASSKDRENTEAFF. J is TRBJ1-1 and V is TRBV7-8, with D perhaps TRBD1 (6 bases). Germline CDR1 reads SGHVS; CDR2 reads FQNEAQ. The V gene lost 5 bases and the J gene lost 1 base, with 11 bases spanning the gap. There are 14 residues in the CDR3.

The rearrangement joins TRBV5-1 to TRBJ1-1; D is ambiguous. The V gene lost 3 bases and the J gene lost 0 bases, with 18 bases spanning the gap. The CDR3 is 17 amino acids. Germline assignment: CDR1 SGHRS and CDR2 YFSETQ. CDR3 in DNA: TGCGCCAGCAGCTCCGTATTGGACGGCGAGCTGAACACTGAAGCTTTCTTT. It translates to CASSSVLDGELNTEAFF.

This chain connects TRBV6-5 to TRBJ2-2, with a tentative D call TRBD1 (5 bases). Germline CDR1 is MNHEY and CDR2 is SVGAGI. This CDR3 has 14 amino acids. V dropped 6 bases and J dropped 5 bases, with 13 bases sitting between them. CDR3 residues: CASRRDQGTGELFF. The CDR3 coding sequence is TGTGCCAGCAGACGTGACCAGGGAACCGGGGAGCTGTTTTTT.

This clone has a single count. The chain joins TRBV7-9 to TRBJ2-1; 11 nucleotides agree with TRBD2. Trimming at V came to 5 bases and at J to 2 bases, leaving 8 bases not matched to a gene. Per germline, CDR1 SEHNR and CDR2 FQNEAQ (reference sequence). This CDR3 spans 17 amino acids. Here the CDR3 reads CASSQPGLAGPYNEQFF. CDR3 DNA sequence: TGTGCCAGCAGCCAACCCGGACTAGCGGGCCCCTACAATGAGCAGTTCTTC. Full variable domain (rest looked up from reference TRBV7-9 and TRBJ2-1): DTGVSQNPRHKITKRGQNVTFRCDPISEHNRLYWYRQTLGQGPEFLTYFQNEAQLEKSRLLSDRFSAERPKGSFSTLEIQRTEQGDSAMYLCASSQPGLAGPYNEQFFGPGTRLTVL.

The rearrangement joins TRBV12-5 to TRBJ1-4; 7 bases agree with TRBD1. The J segment lost 5 bases and the V segment lost 6 bases, leaving 3 bases of the junction unmatched. The CDR3 loop spans 13 amino acids. Germline V gene data show CDR1 as LGHNT and CDR2 as FRNRAP. CDR3: CASGIQGNEKLFF. In nucleotides, the CDR3 is TGTGCTAGTGGAATACAGGGGAATGAAAAACTGTTTTTT.

This clone was recorded only once. The rearrangement uses TRBV25-1 and TRBJ1-2; unclear D gene. This CDR3 contains 13 residues. V lost 5 bases to trimming and J lost 2 bases, with 9 bases between them. Germline V CDR1 and CDR2: MGHDK, SYGVNS. In DNA, the CDR3 is TGTGCCAGCAGTCAAAACGGGAACTATGGCTACACCTTC. It specifies CASSQNGNYGYTF.

This clone was recorded a few times. The chain carries TRBV7-9 and TRBJ2-1; TRBD2 matches at 8 bases. Per the germline V gene, CDR1 is SEHNR and CDR2 is FQNEAQ (reference sequence). The CDR3 has 16 amino acids. J gave up 6 bases and V 6 bases, and 13 bases lay outside the gene matches. CDR3 protein: CASRPRTSPGANEQFF. The CDR3 region has the DNA TGTGCCAGCAGACCTCGGACTAGCCCTGGGGCCAATGAGCAGTTCTTC.

The chain is built from TRBV2 and TRBJ2-4; 9 nucleotides line up with TRBD2. V lost 8 bases to trimming and J lost 1 base; unmatched junction nucleotides: 18. Germline V gene sequence: CDR1 SNHLY, CDR2 FYNNEI. The CDR3 runs to 19 residues. The CDR3 nucleotides read TGTGCCAGCGAGAAGGCGGGGGGGATGAGTCCATCGGCCAAAAACATTCAGTACTTC. Encoded protein: CASEKAGGMSPSAKNIQYF.

V usage is TRBV6-6 and J usage is TRBJ1-3; D gene uncertain. CDR3 length: 13 residues. CDR1 and CDR2 (germline): MNHNY, SVGAGI (reference sequence). Trimming removed 7 bases at V and 4 bases at J, with 11 bases between. CDR3: CASTPFLGNTIYF. CDR3 bases: TGTGCCAGCACCCCCTTCTTAGGAAACACCATATATTTT.

The J gene is TRBJ2-7, the V gene TRBV5-8; 7 bases agree with TRBD2. Germline V lookup: CDR1 SGHTS, CDR2 YDEGEE. Germline trimming cut 4 bases from V and 0 bases from J; bases unmatched to any gene: 7. The CDR3 is 15 residues long. CDR3 nucleotide sequence: TGTGCCAGCAGCGGAGCGGGGCGGACCTCCTACGAGCAGTACTTC. This translates into CASSGAGRTSYEQYF.

CDR3 in amino acids: CASSHKTEEQFF. DNA of the CDR3: TGTGCCAGCAGCCATAAGACGGAGGAGCAGTTCTTC. The V gene is TRBV14, the J gene TRBJ2-1; no reliable D call. The CDR3 covers 12 residues. Germline CDR1 is SGHDN and CDR2 is FVKESK. Deletions cut 3 bases from V and 10 bases from J, with 10 bases between.

The chain uses TRBV29-1 and TRBJ2-5; D is possibly TRBD1 (6 bases). With 4 bases removed from V and 7 bases from J, the gap between germline ends came to 22 bases. Looked up from germline, CDR1 is SQVTM and CDR2 is ANQGSEA. The CDR3 totals 15 residues. The CDR3 DNA reads as TGCAGCGTTGGAATCAACAGGGTTTTAGACGGGACCCAGTACTTC. Encoded protein: CSVGINRVLDGTQYF.

This chain connects TRBV9 to TRBJ2-2; D not resolved. From germline, CDR1 is SGDLS and CDR2 YYNGEE. The CDR3 sequence is 13 residues long. V lost 3 bases to trimming and J lost 6 bases, with 9 bases between them. The CDR3 sequence: CASSDRAPGELFF. DNA for the CDR3: TGTGCCAGCAGCGACCGGGCCCCCGGGGAGCTGTTTTTT.

This clone is a singleton in its sample. The chain carries TRBV16 and TRBJ1-1, with D uncertain. The CDR3 extends over 12 amino acids. Trimming shortened V by 0 bases and J by 7 bases, and 6 bases separated the two germline ends. Germline V CDR1 and CDR2: KGHSY, FQNENV. CDR3 residues: CASSQSPLEAFF. For the CDR3, the DNA is TGTGCCAGCAGCCAATCTCCCCTTGAAGCTTTCTTT.